A selection of T cell receptor beta chains follows, all from one sample in a study of breast tumors, draining lymph nodes, adjacent tissues. TCRdb re-called the multiplex PCR reads with MiXCR, one entry per CDR3 protein. This table holds about 100,000 distinct CDR3 sequences, about 20% found once. Material: axillary lymph node tissue. The origin of the receptors is a female donor with breast cancer. Some clones in this sample may be carry-over from other donors' samples. CDR3s include the opening cysteine and the closing phenylalanine or tryptophan.

TRBJ2-1 TRBV20-1 CSARDGTKTYNEQFF
TRBJ2-1 TRBV18 CASSPRSNEQFF
TRBJ2-1 TRBV5-4 CASSLSGGGRGYNGQFF
TRBJ2-7 TRBV5-4 CASSGGGWGPGFTYEQYF
TRBJ1-6 TRBV12-3/TRBV12-4 CASSLGGSNSPLHF
TRBJ1-4 TRBV12-3/TRBV12-4 CASKGVATNEKLFF
TRBJ2-2 TRBV3-1 CASKGGGNTGELFF
TRBJ2-2 TRBV10-3 CAISEVRGVYTGELFF
TRBJ2-3 TRBV5-1 CASSRQGRAGTDTQYF
TRBJ1-4 TRBV4-1 CASSHSPTGEKLFF
TRBJ2-3 TRBV6-1 CASTIGSLALAQYF
TRBJ2-7 TRBV7-8 CASSDRRAQGRAYEQYF
TRBJ1-3 TRBV9 CASSVGGQNTIYF